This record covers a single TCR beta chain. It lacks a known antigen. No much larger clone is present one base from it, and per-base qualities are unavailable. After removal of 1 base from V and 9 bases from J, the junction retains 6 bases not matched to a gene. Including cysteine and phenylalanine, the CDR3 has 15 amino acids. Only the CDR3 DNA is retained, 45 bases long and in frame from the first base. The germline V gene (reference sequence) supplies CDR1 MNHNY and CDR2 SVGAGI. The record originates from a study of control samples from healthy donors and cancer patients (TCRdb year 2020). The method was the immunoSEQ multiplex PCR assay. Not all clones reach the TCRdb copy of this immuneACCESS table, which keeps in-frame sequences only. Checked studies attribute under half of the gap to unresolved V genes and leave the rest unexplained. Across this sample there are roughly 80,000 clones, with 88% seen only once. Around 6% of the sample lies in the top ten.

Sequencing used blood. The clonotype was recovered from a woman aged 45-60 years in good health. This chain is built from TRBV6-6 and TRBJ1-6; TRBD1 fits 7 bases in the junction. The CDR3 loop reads CASSYFSGGSSPLHF. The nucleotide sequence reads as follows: TGTGCCAGCAGTTACTTTTCAGGGGGGAGTTCACCCCTCCACTTT.